Below are 5 T cell receptor beta chains sequenced from a single sample in a study of OX40 agonist ivuxolimab in advanced cancers. Receptor amplification or capture employed the immunoSEQ multiplex PCR assay. Imported from immuneACCESS, the table was reduced by TCRdb to in-frame sequences with V and J called. These copies leave out some clones; in studies compared against another copy, an unresolved V gene accounts for under half, and the cause of the remainder is not known. Within this sample are about 35,000 clones, with approximately 92% of them counted one time only. Roughly a third of the sample belongs to the ten largest clones. The sample was CD4+ or CD8+ T cells sorted from blood, taken in a trial of the OX40 agonist ivuxolimab. The receptors originated from an adult with an advanced solid tumor such as melanoma, head and neck, liver or kidney cancer.

The chain combines TRBV11-2 with TRBJ1-1, with D unresolved. Trimming stripped 2 bases from V and 3 bases from J, with 13 bases between. The CDR3 has 15 amino acids. The germline CDR1 and CDR2 sequences are SGHAT and FQNNGV. The DNA for the CDR3 is TGTGCCAGCAGCTTATCACAGTTGTCAGACACTGAAGCTTTCTTT. It is translated as CASSLSQLSDTEAFF.

The genes are TRBV9 and TRBJ1-1, with a tentative D call TRBD1 (6 bases). Germline V gives CDR1 SGDLS, CDR2 YYNGEE. Trimming took 5 bases from V and 8 from J, leaving 10 bases between them. This CDR3 region has 11 residues. This CDR3 is CASSAGGEAFF. The CDR3 bases are TGTGCCAGCAGTGCCGGGGGCGAAGCTTTCTTT.

This clone was seen once. V gene TRBV28 combines with J gene TRBJ2-5; 7 bases line up with TRBD2. The CDR3 has 14 amino acids. The germline V gene encodes CDR1 MDHEN and CDR2 SYDVKM. The J segment lost 3 bases and the V segment lost 2 bases, leaving 3 bases of the junction unmatched. The CDR3 DNA reads as TGTGCCAGCAGTTTACCGGGAGGAGAAGAGACCCAGTACTTC. It encodes CASSLPGGEETQYF.

This chain joins TRBV4-1 and TRBJ2-5; D is unresolved. Germline V lookup: CDR1 MGHRA, CDR2 YSYEKL. V was cut by 0 bases and J by 5 bases, with 13 bases left in between. This CDR3 is 15 amino acids long. Here the CDR3 DNA reads TGCGCCAGCAGCCAAGAGATTCCGGTGGGCGAGACCCAGTACTTC. Protein sequence: CASSQEIPVGETQYF.

The V and J genes are TRBV5-1 and TRBJ1-2, with TRBD1 as a possible D gene (5 bases). CDR1 and CDR2 (germline): SGHRS, YFSETQ. This CDR3 is 14 amino acids long. The V and J ends lost 4 bases and 4 bases respectively, with 14 bases between them. CDR3 amino acids: CASSPTDSIYGYTF. DNA of the CDR3: TGCGCCAGCAGCCCTACCGACAGTATCTATGGCTACACCTTC. The variable domain in full, with the rest retrieved from reference TRBV5-1 and TRBJ1-2, is KAGVTQTPRYLIKTRGQQVTLSCSPISGHRSVSWYQQTPGQGLQFLFEYFSETQRNKGNFPGRFSGRQFSNSRSEMNVSTLELGDSALYLCASSPTDSIYGYTFGSGTRLTVV.